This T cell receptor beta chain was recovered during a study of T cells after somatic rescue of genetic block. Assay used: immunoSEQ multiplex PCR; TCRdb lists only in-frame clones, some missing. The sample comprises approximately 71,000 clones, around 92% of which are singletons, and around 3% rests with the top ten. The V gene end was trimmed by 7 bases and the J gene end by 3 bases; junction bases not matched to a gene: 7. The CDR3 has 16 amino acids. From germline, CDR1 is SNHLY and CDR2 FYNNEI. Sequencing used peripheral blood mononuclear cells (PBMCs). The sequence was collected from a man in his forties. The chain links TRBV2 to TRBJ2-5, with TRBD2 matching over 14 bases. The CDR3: CASNRGLAGGKETQYF. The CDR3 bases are TGTGCCAGCAACCGCGGACTAGCGGGGGGAAAAGAGACCCAGTACTTC.